A selection of T cell receptor beta chains follows, all from one sample in a study of blood T cell repertoires in COVID-19. Produced via immunoSEQ multiplex PCR; TCRdb's table is partial and in-frame only. The sample gives roughly 320,000 clones, roughly 91% of which show up once; 1.5% to 2% is in the top ten. Sequencing was carried out using peripheral blood. Every receptor here comes from a woman in her twenties or thirties with COVID-19, enrolled during active disease. Each CDR3 is given with its conserved first and last residue. Size is omitted from some rows. Given values are once, few, many or a class for expanded clones.

TRBV5-1	NA	CASSLAGRYTEAFF
TRBV7-2	NA	CASSLTRQTNTEAFF
TRBV19	NA	CASSIRGTNEKLFF
TRBV4-3	NA	CASSQDPTGPDYGYTF
TRBV10-3	NA	CAIGGPPSYEQYF
TRBV6-4	once	CASSKGEGQADTQYF
TRBV7-9	NA	CASSHRDRDLSANSPLHF
TRBV19	NA	CASIGGQAAFF
TRBV9	NA	CASSRGGNTEAFF
TRBV7-9	many	CASSLPGAGELFF
TRBV14	NA	CASSPGSYEQYF
TRBV27	NA	CASSFSGPQPQHF
TRBV3-1/TRBV3-2	NA	CASSDSGTIYGYTF
TRBV28	NA	CASSPRFQPQHF
TRBV15	NA	CATSSGTSGEETQYF
TRBV7-7	NA	CASSIGQGASYEQYF
TRBV3-1/TRBV3-2	NA	CASSLGILSHSPLHF
TRBV3-1/TRBV3-2	NA	CASSQAFSGELFF
TRBV2	NA	CASSFSGQGGYTF
TRBV5-1	NA	CASSLVPLYNEQFF
TRBV4-1	few	CASSHGQVKNIQYF
TRBV10-2	NA	CASSGAGTGGEKLFF
TRBV6-2/TRBV6-3	once	CASSYLGTRQETQYF
TRBV4-2	NA	CASSQIMGQGATGELFF
TRBV6-2/TRBV6-3	NA	CASTPSSGYTEAFF
TRBV12-2	NA	CASRSRSRDRNTEAFF
TRBV11-1	NA	CASSLARAGELFF
TRBV2	NA	CASSEVPGGRGYTF
TRBV4-1	NA	CASSQDEGNTEAFF
TRBV27	NA	CASSLSPELWYGGSTDTQYF
TRBV4-2	NA	CASSQETGRGAPTDTQYF
TRBV2	NA	CASRATAGQAADTEAFF
TRBV28	NA	CASSGGQGVDQPQHF
TRBV7-2	once	CASSSRPSTRETQYF
TRBV12-3/TRBV12-4	NA	CASTLDNQPQHF
TRBV3-1/TRBV3-2	NA	CASSQNAVSSPLHF
TRBV7-8	NA	CASSSKPTGNTEAFF
TRBV30	NA	CAWSSRFPGLAGKETQYF
TRBV2	NA	CASRLIGGFNQPQHF
TRBV6-5	NA	CASRPLGAYNEQFF
TRBV7-3	NA	CASSLSGTSGVRQYF